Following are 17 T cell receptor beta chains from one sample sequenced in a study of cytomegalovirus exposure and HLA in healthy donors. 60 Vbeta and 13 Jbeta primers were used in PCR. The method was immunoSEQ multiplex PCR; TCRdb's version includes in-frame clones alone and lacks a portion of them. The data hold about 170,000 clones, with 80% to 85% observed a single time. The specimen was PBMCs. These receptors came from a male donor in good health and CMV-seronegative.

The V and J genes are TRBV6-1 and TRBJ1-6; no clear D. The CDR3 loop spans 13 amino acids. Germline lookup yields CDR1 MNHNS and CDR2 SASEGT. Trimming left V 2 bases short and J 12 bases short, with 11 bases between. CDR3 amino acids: CASSETPRLPLHF. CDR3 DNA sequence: TGTGCCAGCAGTGAAACCCCCCGGTTACCCCTCCACTTT.

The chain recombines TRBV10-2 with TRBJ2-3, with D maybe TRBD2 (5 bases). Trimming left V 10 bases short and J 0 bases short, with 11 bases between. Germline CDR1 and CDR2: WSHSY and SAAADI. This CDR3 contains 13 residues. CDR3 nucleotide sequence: TGCGCCACCCTGGACTCAAGCACAGATACGCAGTATTTT. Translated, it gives CATLDSSTDTQYF.

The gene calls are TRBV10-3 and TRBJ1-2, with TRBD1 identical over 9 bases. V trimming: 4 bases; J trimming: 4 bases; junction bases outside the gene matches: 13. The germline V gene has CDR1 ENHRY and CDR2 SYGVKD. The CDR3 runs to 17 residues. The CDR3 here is CAISGPRDRDRVYGYTF. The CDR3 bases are TGTGCCATCAGTGGCCCTAGGGACAGGGACCGGGTCTATGGCTACACCTTC.

The CDR3 reads CASSSGSGYGYTF. CDR3 sequence (DNA): TGTGCCAGCAGCTCGGGGAGCGGCTATGGCTACACCTTC. J is TRBJ1-2 and V is TRBV5-4; D ambiguous. Germline V CDR1 and CDR2: SGHNT, YYREEE (reference sequence). CDR3 size: 13 residues. V dropped 3 bases and J dropped 4 bases, with 10 bases sitting between them.

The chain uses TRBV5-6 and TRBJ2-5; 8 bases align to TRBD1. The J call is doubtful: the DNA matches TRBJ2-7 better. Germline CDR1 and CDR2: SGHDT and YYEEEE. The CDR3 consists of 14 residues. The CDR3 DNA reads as TGTGCCAGCAGCTGGCGAACAGGGGGGAACGAGCAGTACTTC. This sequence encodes CASSWRTGGNEQYF.

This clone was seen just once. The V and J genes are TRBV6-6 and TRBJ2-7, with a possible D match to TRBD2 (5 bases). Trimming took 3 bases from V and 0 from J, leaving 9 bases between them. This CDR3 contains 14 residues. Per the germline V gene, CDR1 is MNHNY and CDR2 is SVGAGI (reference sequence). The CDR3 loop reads CASSYPGSSYEQYF. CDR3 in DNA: TGTGCCAGCAGTTATCCGGGGTCCTCCTACGAGCAGTACTTC.

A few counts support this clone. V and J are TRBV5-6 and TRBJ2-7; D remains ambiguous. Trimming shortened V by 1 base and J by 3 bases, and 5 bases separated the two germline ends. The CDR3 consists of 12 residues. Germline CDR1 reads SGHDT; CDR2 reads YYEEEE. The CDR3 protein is CASSLRVYEQYF. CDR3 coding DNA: TGTGCCAGCAGCTTGCGGGTCTACGAGCAGTACTTC.

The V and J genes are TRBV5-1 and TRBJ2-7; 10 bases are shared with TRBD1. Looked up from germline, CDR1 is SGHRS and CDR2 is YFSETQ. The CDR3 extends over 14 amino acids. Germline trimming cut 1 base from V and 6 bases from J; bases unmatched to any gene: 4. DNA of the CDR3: TGCGCCAGCAGCTTGCAGGGACAGGGGTTCGAGCAGTACTTC. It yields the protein CASSLQGQGFEQYF.

CDR3 in DNA: TGCGCCAGCAGGCAAACAGGGACGAACACTGAAGCTTTCTTT. Protein: CASRQTGTNTEAFF. V gene TRBV5-1 combines with J gene TRBJ1-1; tentative D call: TRBD1 (6 bases). The CDR3 extends over 14 amino acids. Germline loops: CDR1 SGHRS, CDR2 YFSETQ. Trimming shortened V by 5 bases and J by 1 base, and 12 bases separated the two germline ends.

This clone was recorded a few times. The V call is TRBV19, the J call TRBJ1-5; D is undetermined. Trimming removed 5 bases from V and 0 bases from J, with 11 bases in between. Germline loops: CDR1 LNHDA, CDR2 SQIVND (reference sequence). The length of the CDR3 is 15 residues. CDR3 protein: CASSGRYYSNQPQHF. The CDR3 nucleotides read TGTGCCAGTAGTGGTAGGTACTATAGCAATCAGCCCCAGCATTTT.

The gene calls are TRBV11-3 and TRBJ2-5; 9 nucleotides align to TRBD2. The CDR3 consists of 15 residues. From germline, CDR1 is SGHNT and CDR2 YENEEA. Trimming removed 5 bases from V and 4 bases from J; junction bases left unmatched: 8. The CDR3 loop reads CASSLTSGPRETQYF. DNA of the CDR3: TGTGCCAGCAGCCTGACTAGCGGTCCTCGAGAGACCCAGTACTTC.

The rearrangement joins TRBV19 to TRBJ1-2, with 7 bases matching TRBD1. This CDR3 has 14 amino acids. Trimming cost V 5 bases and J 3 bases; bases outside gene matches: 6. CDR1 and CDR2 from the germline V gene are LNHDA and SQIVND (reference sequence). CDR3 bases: TGTGCCAGTAGTGGAGGGGGCGGCGACTATGGCTACACCTTC. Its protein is CASSGGGGDYGYTF.

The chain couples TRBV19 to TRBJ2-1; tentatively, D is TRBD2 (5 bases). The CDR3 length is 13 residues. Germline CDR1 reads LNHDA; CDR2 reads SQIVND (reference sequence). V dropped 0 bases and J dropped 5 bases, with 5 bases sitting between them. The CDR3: CASSIDGNNEQFF. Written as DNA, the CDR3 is TGTGCCAGTAGTATAGACGGGAACAATGAGCAGTTCTTC.

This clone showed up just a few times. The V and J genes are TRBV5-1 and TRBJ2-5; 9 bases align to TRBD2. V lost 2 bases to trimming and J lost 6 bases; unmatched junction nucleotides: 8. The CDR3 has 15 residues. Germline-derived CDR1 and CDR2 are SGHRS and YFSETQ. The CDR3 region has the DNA TGCGCCAGCAGCTTAGGGCGGGGGGGGCTCCAGACCCAGTACTTC. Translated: CASSLGRGGLQTQYF.

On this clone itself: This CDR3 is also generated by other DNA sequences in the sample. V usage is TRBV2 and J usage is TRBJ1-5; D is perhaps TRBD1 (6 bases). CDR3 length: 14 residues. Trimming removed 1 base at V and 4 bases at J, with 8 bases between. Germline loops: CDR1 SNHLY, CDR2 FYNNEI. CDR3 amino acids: CASSEGRGNQPQHF. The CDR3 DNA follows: TGTGCCAGCAGTGAAGGCAGGGGTAATCAGCCCCAGCATTTT.

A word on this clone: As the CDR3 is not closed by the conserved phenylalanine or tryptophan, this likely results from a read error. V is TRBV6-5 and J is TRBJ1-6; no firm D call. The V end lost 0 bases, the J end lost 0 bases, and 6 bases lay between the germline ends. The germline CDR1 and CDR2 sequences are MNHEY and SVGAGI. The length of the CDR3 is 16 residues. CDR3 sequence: CASSYSLSSYNSPLHL. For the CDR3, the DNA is TGTGCCAGCAGTTACTCGCTAAGCTCCTATAATTCACCCCTCCACCTT.

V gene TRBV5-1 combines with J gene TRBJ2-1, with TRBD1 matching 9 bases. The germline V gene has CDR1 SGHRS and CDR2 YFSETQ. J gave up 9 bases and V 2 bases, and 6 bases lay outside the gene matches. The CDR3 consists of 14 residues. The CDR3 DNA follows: TGCGCCAGCAGCTTACCGACAGGGGGGGGTGAGCAGTTCTTC. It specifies CASSLPTGGGEQFF.